What follows are 25 T cell receptor beta chains derived from one specimen sequenced in a study of T cell repertoires in cytomegalovirus infection. For these receptors, no antigen is known. TCRdb redid the calling of the reads with MiXCR, one entry per CDR3 protein. Found here are fewer than 850,000 distinct CDR3 sequences, 25% to 30% of them singletons; the top ten hold about 12%. This material consisted of cultured CD8+ T cells from PBMCs, taken from culture after CMV antigen stimulation. Receptors were obtained from a human donor in good health (CMV status not recorded). Some clones in this sample may be carry-over from other donors' samples.

This clonotype has only a few counts. The chain employs TRBV7-9 and TRBJ2-5; either TRBD1 or TRBD2 may supply D (6 bases each). This CDR3 has 15 residues. V lost 1 base and J 5 bases, leaving 14 bases between the germline ends. Germline loops: CDR1 SEHNR, CDR2 FQNEAQ (reference sequence). The DNA of the CDR3 is TGTGCCAGCAGCTTAGTTTCCGGGGGCCGCGAGACCCAGTACTTC. It translates to CASSLVSGGRETQYF.

The rearrangement uses TRBV6-5 and TRBJ2-3; possibly TRBD1 for D (5 bases). Germline loops: CDR1 MNHEY, CDR2 SVGAGI. There are 17 residues in the CDR3. The ends were cut back, 0 bases at V and 0 bases at J, with 13 bases in the middle. CDR3 amino acids: CASSYSMDTGSTDTQYF. The CDR3 bases are TGTGCCAGCAGTTACTCGATGGACACCGGTAGCACAGATACGCAGTATTTT.

This clonotype was seen only a few times. This chain links TRBV28 with TRBJ2-3; TRBD2 matches 12 bases. Germline-derived CDR1 and CDR2 are MDHEN and SYDVKM. The CDR3 loop spans 17 amino acids. V shed 3 bases and J 0 bases; nucleotides not matched to a gene: 4. This CDR3 is CASSFSLAGGSTDTQYF. The CDR3 DNA follows: TGTGCCAGCAGTTTCTCCCTAGCGGGGGGGAGCACAGATACGCAGTATTTT. The full variable domain, in which reference TRBV28 and TRBJ2-3 provide the parts outside the CDR3, is DVKVTQSSRYLVKRTGEKVFLECVQDMDHENMFWYRQDPGLGLRLIYFSYDVKMKEKGDIPEGYSVSREKKERFSLILESASTNQTSMYLCASSFSLAGGSTDTQYFGPGTRLTVL.

The V call is TRBV7-2, the J call TRBJ1-1; 7 nucleotides line up with TRBD1. CDR3 size: 14 residues. With V trimmed by 3 bases and J by 7 bases, 8 bases remained unmatched. Germline V gives CDR1 SGHTA, CDR2 FQGNSA. The CDR3 bases are TGTGCCAGCAGCTTCCGCGGGACAGACCTTGAAGCTTTCTTT. Protein sequence: CASSFRGTDLEAFF.

The gene calls are TRBV29-1 and TRBJ2-1; possibly TRBD2 for D (5 bases). CDR3 length: 12 residues. V lost 7 bases, J lost 7 bases, and 14 bases lay in between. Germline CDR1 SQVTM, CDR2 ANQGSEA. This CDR3 reads CSAEEAANEQFF. CDR3 nucleotides: TGCAGCGCCGAAGAAGCGGCTAATGAGCAGTTCTTC.

This clonotype turned up a few times. This rearrangement joins TRBV5-1 to TRBJ1-1; D is uncertain. The CDR3 is made up of 13 amino acids. Germline CDR1 reads SGHRS; CDR2 reads YFSETQ. Trimming pared 4 bases from V and 1 base from J, leaving 8 bases between. CDR3 sequence: CASSGSGNTEAFF. CDR3 nucleotides: TGCGCCAGCAGCGGTTCGGGGAACACTGAAGCTTTCTTT.

In this sample, this clonotype turned up a few times. This chain connects TRBV6-2 or TRBV6-3 to TRBJ2-1; 7 bases line up with TRBD2. This CDR3 is built from 16 residues. The trim removed 10 bases at V and 3 bases at J, leaving 15 bases unmatched. Germline values: CDR1 MNHEY, CDR2 SVGEGT. CDR3 sequence: CATIRGEGYYYNEQFF. The CDR3 coding sequence is TGTGCCACCATACGGGGGGAGGGATATTACTACAATGAGCAGTTCTTC.

This clonotype was counted a single time. The chain combines TRBV27 with TRBJ2-5; TRBD1 might be the D (5 bases). The CDR3 is made up of 13 amino acids. Germline CDR1 and CDR2: MNHEY and SMNVEV (reference sequence). Deletions cut 5 bases from V and 5 bases from J, with 12 bases between. The CDR3 sequence is CASSRQGLETQYF. For the CDR3, the DNA is TGTGCCAGCAGTAGGCAGGGTCTTGAGACCCAGTACTTC.

The genes are TRBV6-6 and TRBJ1-1; TRBD1 is a possible D gene (5 bases). The CDR3 length is 13 residues. V lost 7 bases and J 4 bases, leaving 13 bases between the germline ends. The V gene's germline CDR1 is MNHNY and CDR2 SVGAGI (reference sequence). CDR3 sequence: CASIPLGGTEAFF. The DNA of the CDR3 is TGTGCCAGCATTCCCCTCGGGGGCACTGAAGCTTTCTTT.

This clonotype has only a few counts. The genes are TRBV7-9 and TRBJ1-6; D is possibly TRBD1 (6 bases). V gave up 4 bases and J gave up 7 bases, with 23 bases separating them. CDR1 and CDR2 from the germline V gene are SEHNR and FQNEAQ (reference sequence). This CDR3 is built from 18 residues. CDR3 region: CASSSTIRDKEVNSPLHF. CDR3 nucleotides: TGTGCCAGCAGCTCAACCATCCGGGACAAAGAAGTGAATTCACCCCTCCACTTT.

This clonotype occurred many times. The rearrangement uses TRBV7-2 and TRBJ2-5; D call uncertain. Germline CDR1 is SGHTA and CDR2 is FQGNSA. The V and J ends lost 2 bases and 5 bases respectively, with 12 bases between them. CDR3 size: 14 residues. The CDR3 here is CASSLIWEGETQYF. Here the CDR3 DNA reads TGTGCCAGCAGCTTAATCTGGGAAGGGGAGACCCAGTACTTC.

In this sample, this clonotype turned up a few times. The chain carries TRBV19 and TRBJ2-3; D call uncertain. Trimming removed 3 bases at V and 2 bases at J, with 21 bases between. There are 18 residues in the CDR3. CDR1 LNHDA and CDR2 SQIVND come from the germline V gene (reference sequence). The chain's CDR3 is CASSMRQVVRGPTDTQYF. DNA of the CDR3: TGTGCCAGTAGTATGAGGCAGGTTGTTAGAGGACCCACAGATACGCAGTATTTT.

The chain couples TRBV19 to TRBJ2-1, with 8 bases fitting TRBD1. After removal of 6 bases from V and 3 bases from J, the junction contained 4 bases not matched to a gene. The germline V gene has CDR1 LNHDA and CDR2 SQIVND (reference sequence). This CDR3 region has 14 residues. This CDR3 reads CASRLGTGYNEQFF. CDR3 DNA sequence: TGTGCCAGTAGATTAGGGACAGGCTACAATGAGCAGTTCTTC.

This clonotype came up a few times. The chain employs TRBV7-9 and TRBJ1-1; 10 bases fit TRBD1. The CDR3 length is 17 residues. The V segment lost 5 bases and the J segment 7 bases; nucleotides outside the gene matches: 16. CDR1 and CDR2 (germline): SEHNR, FQNEAQ (reference sequence). The CDR3 region has the DNA TGTGCCAGCAGCCCCCCGGGACAGGGGCCGGGGTTAGGTGAAGCTTTCTTT. Translated: CASSPPGQGPGLGEAFF.

This clonotype was picked up a small number of times. The CDR3 is CASSPSSLYYEQYV. CDR3 in DNA: TGTGCCAGCAGCCCATCAAGTTTGTACTACGAGCAGTACGTC. This chain links TRBV7-2 with TRBJ2-7, with no clear D. CDR3 length: 14 amino acids. Trimming removed 5 bases from V and 3 bases from J, with 14 bases in between. Looked up from germline, CDR1 is SGHTA and CDR2 is FQGNSA.

This clonotype was picked up a small number of times. The chain couples TRBV7-9 to TRBJ2-3; D remains unclear. The CDR3 is 17 residues long. Between the trimmed V and J ends, which lost 4 bases and 1 base, there was a span of 18 bases. Per germline, CDR1 SEHNR and CDR2 FQNEAQ (reference sequence). The CDR3 DNA reads as TGTGCCAGCAGCTCCGACCCCACAGAGTTCGGCACAGATACGCAGTATTTT. Its translation: CASSSDPTEFGTDTQYF.

The chain employs TRBV6-5 and TRBJ2-3; 11 bases are shared with TRBD1. In germline, CDR1 is MNHEY, CDR2 SVGAGI. The ends lost 2 bases at V and 6 bases at J; junction bases unmatched: 4. This CDR3 spans 15 amino acids. The CDR3 sequence: CASSYPGQGADTQYF. CDR3 coding DNA: TGTGCCAGCAGTTACCCCGGACAGGGGGCCGATACGCAGTATTTT.

The V and J genes are TRBV4-2 and TRBJ2-7; 11 bases align to TRBD2. Germline V lookup: CDR1 LGHNA, CDR2 YNFKEQ. The J segment lost 2 bases and the V segment lost 2 bases, leaving 2 bases of the junction unmatched. The CDR3 covers 15 residues. The CDR3 loop is CASSQFSGGAYEQYV. DNA for the CDR3: TGTGCCAGCAGCCAATTTAGCGGGGGGGCCTACGAGCAGTACGTC.

The rearrangement uses TRBV7-9 and TRBJ2-3, with a tentative D call TRBD2 (6 bases). Germline V lookup: CDR1 SEHNR, CDR2 FQNEAQ (reference sequence). The CDR3 contains 14 residues. The V gene lost 11 bases and the J gene lost 1 base, with 16 bases spanning the gap. The CDR3 sequence is CAVWRGTRTDTQYF. For the CDR3, the DNA is TGTGCCGTCTGGCGGGGAACTCGCACAGATACGCAGTATTTT.

The rearrangement uses TRBV7-9 and TRBJ2-1; D is perhaps TRBD1 or TRBD2 (6 bases each). V lost 10 bases, J lost 5 bases, and 15 bases lay in between. The CDR3 totals 13 residues. Germline CDR1 and CDR2: SEHNR and FQNEAQ (reference sequence). The CDR3 bases are TGTGCCACTCGGGACGGGGGCAACAATGAGCAGTTCTTC. It yields the protein CATRDGGNNEQFF.

This clonotype has just one count. The chain carries TRBV3-1 and TRBJ2-1; possibly TRBD2 for D (6 bases). This CDR3 spans 12 amino acids. Per germline, CDR1 LGHDT and CDR2 YNNKEL (reference sequence). Trimming took off 2 bases at V and 16 bases at J, with 15 bases between the two ends. The DNA of the CDR3 is TGTGCCAGCAGCCAAACTAGCAGCCCCCAATTCTTC. This sequence encodes CASSQTSSPQFF.

V is TRBV28 and J is TRBJ1-1; D ambiguous. Germline loops: CDR1 MDHEN, CDR2 SYDVKM. V shed 3 bases and J shed 3 bases, with 14 bases lying between them. The CDR3 is 15 amino acids. The CDR3 DNA is TGTGCCAGCAGTTTTAAAGCGACTAGGTACACTGAAGCTTTCTTT. Protein sequence: CASSFKATRYTEAFF.

A few counts support this clonotype. V gene TRBV7-8 combines with J gene TRBJ2-1; the match to TRBD1 covers 11 bases. Germline CDR1 and CDR2: SGHVS and FQNEAQ. This CDR3 contains 15 residues. The junction had 5 bases not matched to a gene; V was cut back by 6 bases and J by 4 bases. The CDR3 DNA is TGTGCCAGCAGATCCGGACAGGGGGCATACAATGAGCAGTTCTTC. As protein: CASRSGQGAYNEQFF.

The CDR3 here is CASSQGGPTGVLDNYGYTF. CDR3 DNA sequence: TGCGCCAGCAGCCAAGGAGGTCCGACAGGGGTTTTGGATAACTATGGCTACACCTTC. The chain links TRBV4-3 to TRBJ1-2; the match to TRBD1 covers 8 bases. Germline-derived CDR1 and CDR2 are LGHNA and YSLEER. The CDR3 sequence is 19 residues long. V shed 1 base and J 1 base; nucleotides not matched to a gene: 14.

The chain employs TRBV7-8 and TRBJ2-3, with D maybe TRBD1 (6 bases). Trimming took 9 bases from V and 2 from J, leaving 18 bases between them. This CDR3 comprises 15 residues. The germline V gene encodes CDR1 SGHVS and CDR2 FQNEAQ. DNA for the CDR3: TGTGCCAGTTTCCGGGACACCTATTCCACAGATACGCAGTATTTT. Translation: CASFRDTYSTDTQYF.